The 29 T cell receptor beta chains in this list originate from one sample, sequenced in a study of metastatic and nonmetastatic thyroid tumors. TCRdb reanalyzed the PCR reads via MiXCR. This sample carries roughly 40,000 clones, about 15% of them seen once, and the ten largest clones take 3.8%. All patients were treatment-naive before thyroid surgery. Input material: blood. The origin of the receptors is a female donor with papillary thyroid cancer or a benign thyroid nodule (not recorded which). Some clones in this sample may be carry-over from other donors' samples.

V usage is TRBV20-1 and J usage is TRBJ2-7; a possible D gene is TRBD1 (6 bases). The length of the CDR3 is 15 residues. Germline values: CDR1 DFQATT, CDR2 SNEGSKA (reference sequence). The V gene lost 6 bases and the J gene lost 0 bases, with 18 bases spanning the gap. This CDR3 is CSALEVGGRSYEQYF. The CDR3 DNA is TGCAGTGCCTTGGAAGTAGGGGGTCGCTCCTACGAGCAGTACTTC.

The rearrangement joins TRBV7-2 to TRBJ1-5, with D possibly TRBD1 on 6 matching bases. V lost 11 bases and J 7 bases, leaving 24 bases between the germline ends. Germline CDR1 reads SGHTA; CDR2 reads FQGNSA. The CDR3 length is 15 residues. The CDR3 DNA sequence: TGTGCCGGCATCTACGGGGGCAGGGTAGGGCAGCCCCAGCATTTT. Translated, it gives CAGIYGGRVGQPQHF.

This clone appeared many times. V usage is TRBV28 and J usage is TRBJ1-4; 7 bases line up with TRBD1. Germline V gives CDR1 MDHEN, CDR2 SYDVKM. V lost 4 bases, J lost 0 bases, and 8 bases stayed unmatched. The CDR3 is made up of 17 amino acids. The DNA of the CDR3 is TGTGCCAGCAGTTCCCTGACAGGGCTTGCAACTAATGAAAAACTGTTTTTT. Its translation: CASSSLTGLATNEKLFF.

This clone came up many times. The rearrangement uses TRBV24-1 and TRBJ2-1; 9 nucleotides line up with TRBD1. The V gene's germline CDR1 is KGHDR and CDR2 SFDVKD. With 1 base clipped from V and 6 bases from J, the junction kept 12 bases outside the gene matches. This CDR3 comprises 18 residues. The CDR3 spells CATSDFRHTGGSSNEQFF. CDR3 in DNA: TGTGCCACCAGTGATTTCAGACACACAGGGGGCTCTTCCAATGAGCAGTTCTTC.

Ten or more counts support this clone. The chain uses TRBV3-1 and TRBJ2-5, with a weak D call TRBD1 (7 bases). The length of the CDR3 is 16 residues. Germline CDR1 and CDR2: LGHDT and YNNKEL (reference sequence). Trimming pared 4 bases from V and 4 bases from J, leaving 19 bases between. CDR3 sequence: CASSPPRGRGVETQYF. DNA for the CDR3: TGTGCCAGCAGCCCCCCCCGGGGCAGGGGGGTAGAGACCCAGTACTTC.

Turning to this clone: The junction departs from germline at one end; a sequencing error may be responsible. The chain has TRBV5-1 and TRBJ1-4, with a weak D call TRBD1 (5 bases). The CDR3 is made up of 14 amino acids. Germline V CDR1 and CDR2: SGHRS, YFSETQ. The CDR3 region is CASSLRGVNEKLFF. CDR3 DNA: TGTGCCAGCAGCTTGCGAGGGGTAAATGAAAAACTGTTTTTT.

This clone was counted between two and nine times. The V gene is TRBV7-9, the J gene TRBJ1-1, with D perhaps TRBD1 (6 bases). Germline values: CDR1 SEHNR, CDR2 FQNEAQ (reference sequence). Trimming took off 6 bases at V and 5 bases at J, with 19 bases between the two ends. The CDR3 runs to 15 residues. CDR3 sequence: CASSRQQGGGTEAFF. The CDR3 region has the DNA TGTGCCAGCAGTCGACAACAGGGAGGTGGGACTGAAGCTTTCTTT.

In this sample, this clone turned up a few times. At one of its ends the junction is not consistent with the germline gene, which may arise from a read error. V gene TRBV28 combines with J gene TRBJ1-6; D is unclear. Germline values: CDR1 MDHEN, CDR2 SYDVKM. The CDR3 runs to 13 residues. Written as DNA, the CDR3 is TGTGCCAGCAGTCCCCACACAGCTTCACCCCTCCAATTT. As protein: CASSPHTASPLQF.

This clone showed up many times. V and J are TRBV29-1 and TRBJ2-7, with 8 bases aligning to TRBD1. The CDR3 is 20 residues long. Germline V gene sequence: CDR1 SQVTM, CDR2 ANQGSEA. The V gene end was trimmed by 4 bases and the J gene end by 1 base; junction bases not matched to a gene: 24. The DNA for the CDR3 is TGCAGCGTTGTTTCCCGACACTGGACAGGGAATTCCCAAATGTCCTACGAGCAGTACTTC. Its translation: CSVVSRHWTGNSQMSYEQYF.

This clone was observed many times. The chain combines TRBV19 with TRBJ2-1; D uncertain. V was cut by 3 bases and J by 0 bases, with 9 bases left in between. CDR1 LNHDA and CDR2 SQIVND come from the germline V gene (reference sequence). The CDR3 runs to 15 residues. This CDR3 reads CASSMSSNSYNEQFF. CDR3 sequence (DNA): TGTGCCAGTAGTATGAGCTCTAACTCCTACAATGAGCAGTTCTTC.

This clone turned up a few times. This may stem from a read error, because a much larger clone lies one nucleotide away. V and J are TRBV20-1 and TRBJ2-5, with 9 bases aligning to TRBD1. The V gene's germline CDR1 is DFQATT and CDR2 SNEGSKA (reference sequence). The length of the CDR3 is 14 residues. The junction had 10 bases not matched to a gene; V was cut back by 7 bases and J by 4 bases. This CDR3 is CSVLSGTGRETQYF. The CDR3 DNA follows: TGCAGTGTTTTATCCGGGACAGGGAGAGAGACCCAGTACTTC.

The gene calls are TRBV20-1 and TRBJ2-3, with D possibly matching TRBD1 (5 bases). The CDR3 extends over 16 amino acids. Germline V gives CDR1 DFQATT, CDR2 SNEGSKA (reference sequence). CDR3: CSPRVRAGPSRDTQYF. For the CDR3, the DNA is TGCAGCCCTAGGGTTAGGGCAGGGCCTTCTAGAGATACGCAGTATTTT.

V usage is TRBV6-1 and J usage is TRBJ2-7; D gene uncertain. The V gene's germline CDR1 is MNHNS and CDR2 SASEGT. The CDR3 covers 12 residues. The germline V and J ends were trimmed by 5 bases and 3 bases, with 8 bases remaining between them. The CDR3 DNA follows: TGTGCCAGCAGTCCTCGGAGCTACGAGCAGTACTTC. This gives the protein CASSPRSYEQYF.

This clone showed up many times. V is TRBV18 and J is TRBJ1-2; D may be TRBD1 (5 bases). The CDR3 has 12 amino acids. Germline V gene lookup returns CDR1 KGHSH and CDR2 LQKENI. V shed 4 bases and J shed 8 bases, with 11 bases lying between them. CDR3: CASSHGTEGYTF. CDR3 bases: TGTGCCAGCTCACATGGGACGGAAGGCTACACCTTC.

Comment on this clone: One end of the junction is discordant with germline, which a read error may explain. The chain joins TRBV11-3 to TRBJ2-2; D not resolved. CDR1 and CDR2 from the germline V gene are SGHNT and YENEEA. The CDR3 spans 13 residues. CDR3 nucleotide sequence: TGTGACAGCAGCTCTACAAGGAACGGGGAGCTGTTTTTT. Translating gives CDSSSTRNGELFF.

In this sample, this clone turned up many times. The CDR3 nucleotides are TGTGCCAGCAGCTTGTCAGGGTGGCGTGGTGGCGAGCAGTACTTC. Translation: CASSLSGWRGGEQYF. This chain links TRBV5-6 with TRBJ2-7; tentatively, D is TRBD1 (5 bases). Germline assignment: CDR1 SGHDT and CDR2 YYEEEE. The CDR3 has 15 amino acids. V was clipped by 1 base and J by 6 bases, with 17 bases between them.

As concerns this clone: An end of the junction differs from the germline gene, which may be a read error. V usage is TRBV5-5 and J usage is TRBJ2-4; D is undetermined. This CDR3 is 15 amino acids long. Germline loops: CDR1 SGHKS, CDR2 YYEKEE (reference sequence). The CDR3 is CASSSPIVAKNVQYF. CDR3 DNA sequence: TGTGCCAGCAGCTCGCCAATAGTAGCCAAAAACGTTCAGTACTTC.

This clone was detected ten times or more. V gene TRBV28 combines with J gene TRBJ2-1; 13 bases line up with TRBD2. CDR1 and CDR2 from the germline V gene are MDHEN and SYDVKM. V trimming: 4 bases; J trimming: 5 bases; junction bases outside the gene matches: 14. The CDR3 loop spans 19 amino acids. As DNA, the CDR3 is TGTGCCAGCAGTTCCCCCCCTACTAGCGGGAGGGCCTTGGACAATGAGCAGTTCTTC. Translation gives CASSSPPTSGRALDNEQFF.

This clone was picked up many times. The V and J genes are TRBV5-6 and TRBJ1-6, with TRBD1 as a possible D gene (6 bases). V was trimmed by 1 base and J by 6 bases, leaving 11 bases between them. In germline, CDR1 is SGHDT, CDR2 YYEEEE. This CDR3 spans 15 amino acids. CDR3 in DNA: TGTGCCAGCAGCTTGTTGGGGGCGCGTAATTCACCCCTCCACTTT. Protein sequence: CASSLLGARNSPLHF. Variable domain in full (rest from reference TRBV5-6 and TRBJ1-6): DAGVTQSPTHLIKTRGQQVTLRCSPKSGHDTVSWYQQALGQGPQFIFQYYEEEERQRGNFPDRFSGHQFPNYSSELNVNALLLGDSALYLCASSLLGARNSPLHFGNGTRLTVT.

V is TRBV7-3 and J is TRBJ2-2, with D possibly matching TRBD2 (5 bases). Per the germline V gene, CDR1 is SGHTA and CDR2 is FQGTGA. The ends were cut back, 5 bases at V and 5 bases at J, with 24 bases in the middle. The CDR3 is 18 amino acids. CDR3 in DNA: TGTGCCAGCAGCACTGAATTCGGGCGGGTAGAAGGGACCGGGGAGCTGTTTTTT. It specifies CASSTEFGRVEGTGELFF.

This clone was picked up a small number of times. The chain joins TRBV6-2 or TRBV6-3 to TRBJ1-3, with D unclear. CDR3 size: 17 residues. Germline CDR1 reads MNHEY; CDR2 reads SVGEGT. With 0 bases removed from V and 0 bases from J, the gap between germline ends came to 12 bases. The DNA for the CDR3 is TGTGCCAGCAGTTACTCGACGCGGCGGTACTCTGGAAACACCATATATTTT. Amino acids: CASSYSTRRYSGNTIYF.

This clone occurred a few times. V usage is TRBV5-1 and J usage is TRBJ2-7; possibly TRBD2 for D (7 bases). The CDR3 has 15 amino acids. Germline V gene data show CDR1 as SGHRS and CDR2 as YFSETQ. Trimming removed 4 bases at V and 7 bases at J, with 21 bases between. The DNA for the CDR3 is TGCGCCAGCAGCCCTACTAGCTGGGGGCGGGGGGAGCAGTACTTC. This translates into CASSPTSWGRGEQYF.

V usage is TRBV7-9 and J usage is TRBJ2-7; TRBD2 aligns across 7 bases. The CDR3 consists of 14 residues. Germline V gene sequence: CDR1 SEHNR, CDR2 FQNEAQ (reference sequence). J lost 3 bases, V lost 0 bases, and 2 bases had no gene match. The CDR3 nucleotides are TGTGCCAGCAGCTTAGCCGGGACTAACTACGAGCAGTACTTC. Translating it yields CASSLAGTNYEQYF.

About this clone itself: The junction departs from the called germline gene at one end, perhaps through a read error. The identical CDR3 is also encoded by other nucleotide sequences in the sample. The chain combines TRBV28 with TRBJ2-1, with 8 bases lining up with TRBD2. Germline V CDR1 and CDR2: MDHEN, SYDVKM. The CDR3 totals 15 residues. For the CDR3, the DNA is TGTGCCAGCAGTTTACTTAGCGGGAAATACAACGAGCGGTTCTTC. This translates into CASSLLSGKYNERFF.

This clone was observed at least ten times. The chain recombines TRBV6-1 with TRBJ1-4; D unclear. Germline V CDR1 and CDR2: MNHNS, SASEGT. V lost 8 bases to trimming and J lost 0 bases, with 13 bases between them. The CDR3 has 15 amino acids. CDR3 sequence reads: CASGQWGSTNEKLFF. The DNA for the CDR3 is TGTGCCAGCGGGCAATGGGGTTCAACTAATGAAAAACTGTTTTTT.

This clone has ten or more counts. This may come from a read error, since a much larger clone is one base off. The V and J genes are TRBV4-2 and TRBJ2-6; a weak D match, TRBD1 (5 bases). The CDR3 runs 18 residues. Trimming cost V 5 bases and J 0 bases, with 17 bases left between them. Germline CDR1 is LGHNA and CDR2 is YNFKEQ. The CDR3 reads CASSSDPDSRSGANVLTF. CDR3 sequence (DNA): TGTGCCAGCAGCTCAGATCCCGACAGCCGCTCTGGGGCCAACGTCCTGACTTTC.

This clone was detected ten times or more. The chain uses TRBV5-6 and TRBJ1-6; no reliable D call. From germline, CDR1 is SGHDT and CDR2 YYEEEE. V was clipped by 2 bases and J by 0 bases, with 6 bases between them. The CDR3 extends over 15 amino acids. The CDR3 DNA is TGTGCCAGCAGCTTACAGAGCTCCTATAATTCACCCCTCCACTTT. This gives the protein CASSLQSSYNSPLHF.

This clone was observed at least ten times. The CDR3: CASSSWDDEKLFF. The CDR3 DNA sequence: TGTGCCAGCAGTTCATGGGACGATGAAAAACTGTTTTTT. V is TRBV27 and J is TRBJ1-4, with D possibly matching TRBD1 (5 bases). V lost 4 bases to trimming and J lost 6 bases, with 9 bases between them. From germline, CDR1 is MNHEY and CDR2 SMNVEV (reference sequence). This CDR3 is built from 13 residues. The variable domain in full, completed from reference TRBV27 and TRBJ1-4, reads EAQVTQNPRYLITVTGKKLTVTCSQNMNHEYMSWYRQDPGLGLRQIYYSMNVEVTDKGDVPEGYKVSRKEKRNFPLILESPSPNQTSLYFCASSSWDDEKLFFGSGTQLSVL.

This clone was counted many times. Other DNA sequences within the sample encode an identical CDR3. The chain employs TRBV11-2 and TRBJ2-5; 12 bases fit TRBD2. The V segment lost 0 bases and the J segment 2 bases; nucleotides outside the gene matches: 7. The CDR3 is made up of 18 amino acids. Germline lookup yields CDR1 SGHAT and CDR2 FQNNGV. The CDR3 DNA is TGTGCCAGCAGCTTAGATGGGCTAGCGGGGGGGAGACAAGAGACCCAGTACTTC. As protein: CASSLDGLAGGRQETQYF.